The next 26 T cell receptor beta chains were all read from a single sample in a study of T cells after posttransplantation cyclophosphamide. Sequencing used immunoSEQ multiplex PCR; TCRdb keeps in-frame clones, though not all of them. The sample includes about 22,000 clones, roughly nine tenths of them seen just once. Busulfan-fludarabine conditioning, marrow transplant, and cyclophosphamide on days +3 and +4 were administered. Specimen: PBMCs, collected after allogeneic stem cell transplant with posttransplant cyclophosphamide. The receptors stem from a female patient aged 25-39 years who received an allogeneic stem cell transplant from an unrelated donor, was CMV-positive, and had no GVHD. Part of the T cell pool may stem from the graft donor.

In its sample, this clone was seen once. The J gene is TRBJ2-2, the V gene TRBV9; TRBD2 agrees at 8 bases. Looked up from germline, CDR1 is SGDLS and CDR2 is YYNGEE. V dropped 4 bases and J dropped 4; count of bases not matched to a gene: 9. The CDR3 runs to 16 residues. CDR3: CASSPRFSGVTGELFF. The DNA for the CDR3 is TGTGCCAGCAGCCCCCGATTTAGCGGGGTCACCGGGGAGCTGTTTTTT.

The genes are TRBV28 and TRBJ2-7; 7 nucleotides agree with TRBD1. The V and J ends lost 5 bases and 3 bases, in that order; junction bases with no gene match: 13. Germline loops: CDR1 MDHEN, CDR2 SYDVKM. The CDR3 is 16 amino acids. In nucleotides, the CDR3 is TGTGCCAGCAGTACCCTGACAGGGACCACTTTCTACGAGCAGTACTTC. It specifies CASSTLTGTTFYEQYF.

The chain joins TRBV5-4 to TRBJ2-1, with TRBD2 matching 7 bases. This CDR3 comprises 16 residues. The V segment lost 4 bases and the J segment 0 bases; nucleotides outside the gene matches: 7. Germline V gene lookup returns CDR1 SGHNT and CDR2 YYREEE (reference sequence). CDR3 nucleotide sequence: TGTGCCAGCAGCCCCGGGCGGGGGACCTCCTACAATGAGCAGTTCTTC. It is translated as CASSPGRGTSYNEQFF.

This clone turned up a few times. The rearrangement uses TRBV28 and TRBJ2-7, with 8 bases that match TRBD2. V trimming: 2 bases; J trimming: 3 bases; junction bases outside the gene matches: 6. Germline V gives CDR1 MDHEN, CDR2 SYDVKM. The CDR3 spans 15 residues. CDR3 in DNA: TGTGCCAGCAGTTTACGGCGGGGGGCCAGCTACGAGCAGTACTTC. Translation gives CASSLRRGASYEQYF. The full variable domain, its missing parts supplied by reference TRBV28 and TRBJ2-7, is DVKVTQSSRYLVKRTGEKVFLECVQDMDHENMFWYRQDPGLGLRLIYFSYDVKMKEKGDIPEGYSVSREKKERFSLILESASTNQTSMYLCASSLRRGASYEQYFGPGTRLTVT.

V is TRBV11-2 and J is TRBJ2-7; 8 bases are shared with TRBD2. Germline CDR1 and CDR2: SGHAT and FQNNGV. This CDR3 has 16 residues. V shed 1 base and J 4 bases; nucleotides not matched to a gene: 9. CDR3 sequence: CASSLVVSGAFYEQYF. CDR3 in DNA: TGTGCCAGCAGCTTAGTAGTTAGCGGGGCCTTTTACGAGCAGTACTTC.

V gene TRBV19 combines with J gene TRBJ2-1, with D possibly being TRBD2 (6 bases). CDR1 is LNHDA and CDR2 is SQIVND in the germline V gene (reference sequence). The CDR3 is 13 residues long. Between the trimmed V and J ends, which lost 7 bases and 6 bases, there was a span of 13 bases. This chain's CDR3 is CASNRRRANEQFF. CDR3 DNA: TGTGCCAGTAATCGTAGGAGGGCCAATGAGCAGTTCTTC.

The J gene is TRBJ2-1, the V gene TRBV19, with TRBD1 matching over 8 bases. Per germline, CDR1 LNHDA and CDR2 SQIVND (reference sequence). This CDR3 has 15 amino acids. J was trimmed by 3 bases and V by 5 bases; bases with no gene match: 6. The CDR3 protein is CASSFGQGGYNEQFF. The CDR3 DNA is TGTGCCAGTAGTTTTGGACAGGGCGGCTACAATGAGCAGTTCTTC.

For the CDR3, the DNA is TGTGCCAGCAGTGATCTGGGCGGGGCAGAGAATACGCAGTATTTT. Translation gives CASSDLGGAENTQYF. The rearrangement uses TRBV2 and TRBJ2-3; TRBD2 is a possible D gene (6 bases). The CDR3 has 15 residues. V lost 3 bases, J lost 7 bases, and 17 bases lay in between. Germline lookup yields CDR1 SNHLY and CDR2 FYNNEI.

The V call is TRBV18, the J call TRBJ2-7, with 9 bases identical to TRBD1. Germline V gives CDR1 KGHSH, CDR2 LQKENI. The CDR3 contains 14 residues. V was pared by 4 bases and J by 3 bases, with 4 bases of the junction left unmatched. The CDR3: CASSQGTGLYEQYF. DNA of the CDR3: TGTGCCAGCTCACAAGGGACAGGGCTCTACGAGCAGTACTTC.

The chain has TRBV6-6 and TRBJ2-7; 8 positions match TRBD1. The CDR3 runs 12 residues. J gave up 2 bases and V 8 bases, and 2 bases lay outside the gene matches. CDR1 MNHNY and CDR2 SVGAGI come from the germline V gene (reference sequence). The CDR3 DNA is TGTGCCAGCGGACAGGGCCCCTACGAGCAGTACTTC. Protein product: CASGQGPYEQYF.

The count of this clone is one. The CDR3: CASSESLFGNTGELFF. The CDR3 nucleotides read TGCGCCAGCAGTGAGTCATTATTCGGGAACACCGGGGAGCTGTTTTTT. The chain employs TRBV10-1 and TRBJ2-2; D gene unclear. Germline lookup yields CDR1 WNHNN and CDR2 SYGVQD (reference sequence). Trimming left V 0 bases short and J 1 base short, with 9 bases between. The CDR3 consists of 16 residues.

This clone was seen once. The rearrangement uses TRBV5-4 and TRBJ1-4, with 10 nucleotides matching TRBD1. The CDR3 covers 17 residues. Trimming removed 3 bases from V and 1 base from J; junction bases left unmatched: 6. CDR1 and CDR2 from the germline V gene are SGHNT and YYREEE (reference sequence). Here the CDR3 DNA reads TGTGCCAGCAGCTCCCGACAGGGGGCTTTAACTAATGAAAAACTGTTTTTT. Its protein product is CASSSRQGALTNEKLFF.

This clone occurred once. This chain joins TRBV30 and TRBJ1-6; D unresolved. V shed 3 bases and J shed 5 bases, with 14 bases lying between them. Germline-derived CDR1 and CDR2 are GTSNPN and SVGIG (reference sequence). This CDR3 is built from 15 residues. Here the CDR3 reads CAWRPLGGNNSPLHF. The CDR3 DNA is TGTGCCTGGAGGCCCCTCGGAGGGAATAATTCACCCCTCCACTTT.

V is TRBV6-7 and J is TRBJ1-2; D call uncertain. TRBV6-7 is an ORF for which the function is uncertain. V lost 5 bases, J lost 4 bases, and 26 bases lay in between. The CDR3 sequence is 18 residues long. DNA for the CDR3: TGTGCCAGCAGTCACTGGAACGCGGAGGGAGGGTGGGTCTATGGCTACACCTTC. This sequence encodes CASSHWNAEGGWVYGYTF.

As concerns this clone: Germline and junction disagree at one end, which may indicate a read error. The chain carries TRBV7-7 and TRBJ2-5; 8 nucleotides match TRBD2. The length of the CDR3 is 19 residues. Germline CDR1 and CDR2: SSHAT and FNYEAQ (reference sequence). DNA of the CDR3: TGTGCTAGCAATCCTGCCCGCGGACTAGCCCAATGGTTTAGGGAGACCCAGTACTTC. This codes for CASNPARGLAQWFRETQYF.

This clone was counted between two and nine times. This sequence joins TRBV5-4 and TRBJ2-1; 7 nucleotides line up with TRBD1. V shed 4 bases and J 6 bases; nucleotides not matched to a gene: 4. The CDR3 runs 13 residues. Germline values: CDR1 SGHNT, CDR2 YYREEE (reference sequence). The DNA for the CDR3 is TGTGCCAGCAGCCCCGGGGACAGCAATGAGCAGTTCTTC. Its protein is CASSPGDSNEQFF.

This chain links TRBV28 with TRBJ2-7; TRBD2 might be the D (6 bases). The CDR3 spans 11 residues. The germline gives CDR1 MDHEN, CDR2 SYDVKM. The ends were cut back, 6 bases at V and 4 bases at J, with 7 bases in the middle. The DNA for the CDR3 is TGTGCCAGCAGGGAGGGATACGAGCAGTACTTC. Encoded protein: CASREGYEQYF.

In its sample, this clone was seen once. The CDR3 sequence: CAWSARQSFILWGYTF. In nucleotides, the CDR3 is TGTGCCTGGAGTGCCCGACAGTCCTTTATCCTCTGGGGCTACACCTTC. The chain recombines TRBV30 with TRBJ1-2; tentative D call: TRBD1 (5 bases). V lost 1 base to trimming and J lost 8 bases, with 23 bases between them. The CDR3 length is 16 residues. CDR1 is GTSNPN, CDR2 SVGIG, per germline (reference sequence).

The chain uses TRBV12-5 and TRBJ2-5; 7 bases agree with TRBD1. Unmatched junction bases numbered 15, after V lost 3 bases and J lost 5 bases. Looked up from germline, CDR1 is LGHNT and CDR2 is FRNRAP. The CDR3 is 17 residues long. CDR3 sequence (DNA): TGTGCTAGTGGTTTTGTTCGGCTACAGGGGCTGGAGGAGACCCAGTACTTC. Residues: CASGFVRLQGLEETQYF.

The count of this clone is one. V gene TRBV7-2 combines with J gene TRBJ1-5, with 8 bases that match TRBD1. Germline CDR1 SGHTA, CDR2 FQGNSA. The CDR3 is 15 amino acids. With 1 base clipped from V and 6 bases from J, the junction kept 5 bases outside the gene matches. The CDR3 DNA follows: TGTGCCAGCAGCTTAGGGCAGGGGGCCGCTCAGCCCCAGCATTTT. It translates to CASSLGQGAAQPQHF. Based on the CDR3 plus reference TRBV7-2 and TRBJ1-5, the full variable domain is GAGVSQSPSNKVTEKGKDVELRCDPISGHTALYWYRQSLGQGLEFLIYFQGNSAPDKSGLPSDRFSAERTGGSVSTLTIQRTQQEDSAVYLCASSLGQGAAQPQHFGDGTRLSIL.

This clone was picked up one time. The chain uses TRBV30 and TRBJ1-5, with 7 nucleotides matching TRBD1. In germline, CDR1 is GTSNPN, CDR2 SVGIG (reference sequence). CDR3 size: 13 residues. The junction had 1 base not matched to a gene; V was cut back by 1 base and J by 4 bases. The CDR3 DNA reads as TGTGCCTGGAGTGGGGACAGTAATCAGCCCCAGCATTTT. Protein: CAWSGDSNQPQHF.

J is TRBJ1-3 and V is TRBV30, with 8 bases fitting TRBD1. Per germline, CDR1 GTSNPN and CDR2 SVGIG (reference sequence). Trimming at V came to 2 bases and at J to 0 bases, leaving 3 bases not matched to a gene. This CDR3 region has 15 residues. This CDR3 is CAWSRTGNSGNTIYF. Here the CDR3 DNA reads TGTGCCTGGAGTAGGACAGGGAACTCTGGAAACACCATATATTTT.

The chain employs TRBV7-9 and TRBJ1-4; 11 nucleotides line up with TRBD1. Germline CDR1 reads SEHNR; CDR2 reads FQNEAQ (reference sequence). This CDR3 is built from 18 residues. J was trimmed by 7 bases and V by 5 bases; bases with no gene match: 15. The CDR3 nucleotides are TGTGCCAGCAGCCCTCGCCCATTGTTGGGACAGGGGGTTGAAAAACTGTTTTTT. Protein sequence: CASSPRPLLGQGVEKLFF.

CDR3 sequence reads: CASSSRRSYEQYF. The DNA of the CDR3 is TGTGCCAGCAGCTCCAGGAGGTCCTACGAGCAGTACTTC. V is TRBV7-2 and J is TRBJ2-7; D perhaps matches TRBD2 (5 bases). The CDR3 sequence is 13 residues long. The ends were cut back, 4 bases at V and 1 base at J, with 8 bases in the middle. Germline V CDR1 and CDR2: SGHTA, FQGNSA.

This rearrangement joins TRBV13 to TRBJ2-7; 10 bases align to TRBD2. V trimming: 5 bases; J trimming: 5 bases; junction bases outside the gene matches: 3. CDR3 size: 13 residues. The germline V gene has CDR1 PRHDT and CDR2 FYEKMQ (reference sequence). As DNA, the CDR3 is TGTGCCAGCAGCGGGACTAGCGTGGACGAGCAGTACTTC. It is translated as CASSGTSVDEQYF.

This clone was picked up one time. This sequence joins TRBV2 and TRBJ2-1, with 14 bases lining up with TRBD2. V was clipped by 6 bases and J by 8 bases; unmatched bases: 6. The CDR3 sequence is 15 residues long. Germline loops: CDR1 SNHLY, CDR2 FYNNEI. CDR3: CASSTGLAGVHEQFF. The CDR3, as DNA: TGTGCCAGCAGCACGGGACTAGCGGGGGTGCATGAGCAGTTCTTC.